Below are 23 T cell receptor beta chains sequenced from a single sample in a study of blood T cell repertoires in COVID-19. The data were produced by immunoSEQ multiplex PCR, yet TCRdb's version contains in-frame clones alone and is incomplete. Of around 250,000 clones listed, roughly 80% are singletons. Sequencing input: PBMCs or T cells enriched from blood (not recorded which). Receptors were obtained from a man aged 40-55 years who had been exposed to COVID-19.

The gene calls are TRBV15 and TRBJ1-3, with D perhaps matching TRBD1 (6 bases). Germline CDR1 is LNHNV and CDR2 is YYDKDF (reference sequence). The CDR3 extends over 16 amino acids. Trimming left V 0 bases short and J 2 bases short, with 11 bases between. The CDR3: CATSRDLTGPGNTIYF. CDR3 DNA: TGTGCCACCAGCAGAGATCTGACAGGTCCTGGAAACACCATATATTTT. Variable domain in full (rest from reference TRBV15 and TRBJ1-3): DAMVIQNPRYQVTQFGKPVTLSCSQTLNHNVMYWYQQKSSQAPKLLFHYYDKDFNNEADTPDNFQSRRPNTSFCFLDIRSPGLGDTAMYLCATSRDLTGPGNTIYFGEGSWLTVV.

The DNA for the CDR3 is TGTGCCAGCAGTGACCTAAGCGGGCTTCCCAACAATGAGCAGTTCTTC. Translating gives CASSDLSGLPNNEQFF. The chain has TRBV2 and TRBJ2-1, with D perhaps matching TRBD2 (6 bases). Trimming pared 3 bases from V and 5 bases from J, leaving 17 bases between. This CDR3 is built from 16 residues. The germline V gene encodes CDR1 SNHLY and CDR2 FYNNEI.

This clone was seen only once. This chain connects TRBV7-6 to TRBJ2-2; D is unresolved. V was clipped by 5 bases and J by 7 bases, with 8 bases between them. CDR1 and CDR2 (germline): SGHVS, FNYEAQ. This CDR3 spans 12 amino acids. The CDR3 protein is CASSVSVGELFF. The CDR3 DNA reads TGTGCCAGCAGCGTAAGCGTCGGGGAGCTGTTTTTT.

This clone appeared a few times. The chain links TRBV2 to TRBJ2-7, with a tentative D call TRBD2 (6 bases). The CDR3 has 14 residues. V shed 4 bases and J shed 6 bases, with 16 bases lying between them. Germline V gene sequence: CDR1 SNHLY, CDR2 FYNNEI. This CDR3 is CASSAPGGAREQYF. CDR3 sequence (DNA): TGTGCCAGCAGTGCCCCCGGGGGAGCCCGCGAGCAGTACTTC.

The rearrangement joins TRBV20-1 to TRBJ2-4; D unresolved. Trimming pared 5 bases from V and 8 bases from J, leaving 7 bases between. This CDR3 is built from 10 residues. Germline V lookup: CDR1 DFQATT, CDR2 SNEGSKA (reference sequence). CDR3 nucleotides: TGCAGTGCTGGCCTAGACATTCAGTACTTC. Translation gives CSAGLDIQYF.

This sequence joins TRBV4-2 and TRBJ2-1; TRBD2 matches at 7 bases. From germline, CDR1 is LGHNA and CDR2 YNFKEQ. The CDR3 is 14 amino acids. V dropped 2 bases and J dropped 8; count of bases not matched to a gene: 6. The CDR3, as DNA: TGTGCCAGCAGCCAATCACCCCGGGGGGATGAGCAGTTCTTC. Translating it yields CASSQSPRGDEQFF.

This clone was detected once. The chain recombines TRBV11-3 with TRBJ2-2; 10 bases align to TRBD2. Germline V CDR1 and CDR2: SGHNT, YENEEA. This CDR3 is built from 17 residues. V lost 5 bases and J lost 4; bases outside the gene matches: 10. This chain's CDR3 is CASSQREAGGSTGELFF. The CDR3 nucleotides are TGTGCCAGCAGCCAGCGGGAAGCGGGAGGGAGCACCGGGGAGCTGTTTTTT.

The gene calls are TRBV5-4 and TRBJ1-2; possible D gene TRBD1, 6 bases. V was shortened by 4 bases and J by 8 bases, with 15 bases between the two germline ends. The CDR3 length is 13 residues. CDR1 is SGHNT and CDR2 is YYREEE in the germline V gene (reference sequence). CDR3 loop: CASSTQGSWGYTF. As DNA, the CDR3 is TGTGCCAGCAGCACTCAGGGGAGCTGGGGCTACACCTTC.

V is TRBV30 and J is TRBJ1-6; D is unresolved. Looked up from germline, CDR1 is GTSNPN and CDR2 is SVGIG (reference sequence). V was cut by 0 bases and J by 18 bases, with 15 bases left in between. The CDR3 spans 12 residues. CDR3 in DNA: TGTGCCTGGAGTGTACCGGCAGGATCTCCCCACTTT. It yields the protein CAWSVPAGSPHF.

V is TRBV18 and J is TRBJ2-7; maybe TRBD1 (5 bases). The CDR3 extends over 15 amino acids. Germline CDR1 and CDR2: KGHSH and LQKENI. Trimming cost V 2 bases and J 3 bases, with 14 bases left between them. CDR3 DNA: TGTGCCAGCTCACCAGGGGCAGGGCAGGGCTACGAGCAGTACTTC. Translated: CASSPGAGQGYEQYF. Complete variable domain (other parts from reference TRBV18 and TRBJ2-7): NAGVMQNPRHLVRRRGQEARLRCSPMKGHSHVYWYRQLPEEGLKFMVYLQKENIIDESGMPKERFSAEFPKEGPSILRIQQVVRGDSAAYFCASSPGAGQGYEQYFGPGTRLTVT.

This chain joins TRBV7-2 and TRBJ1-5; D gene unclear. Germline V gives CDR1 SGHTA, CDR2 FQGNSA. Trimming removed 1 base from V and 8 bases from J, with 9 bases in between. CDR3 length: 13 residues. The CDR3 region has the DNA TGTGCCAGCAGCTTAGTTGGGCGGGAGCCCCAGCATTTT. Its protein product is CASSLVGREPQHF.

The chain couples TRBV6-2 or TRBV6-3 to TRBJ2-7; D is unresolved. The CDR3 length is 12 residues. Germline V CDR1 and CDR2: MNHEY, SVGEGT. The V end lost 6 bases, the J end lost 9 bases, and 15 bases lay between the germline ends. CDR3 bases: TGTGCCAGCAGCGCCCTGAGTGCGAGGCAGTACTTC. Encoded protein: CASSALSARQYF.

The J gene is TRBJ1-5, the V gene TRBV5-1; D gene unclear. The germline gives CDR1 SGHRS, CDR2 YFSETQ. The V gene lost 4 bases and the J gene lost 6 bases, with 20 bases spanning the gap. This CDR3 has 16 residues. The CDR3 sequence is CASSRGPLGEGQPQHF. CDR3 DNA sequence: TGCGCCAGCAGCCGTGGGCCACTTGGGGAGGGTCAGCCCCAGCATTTT.

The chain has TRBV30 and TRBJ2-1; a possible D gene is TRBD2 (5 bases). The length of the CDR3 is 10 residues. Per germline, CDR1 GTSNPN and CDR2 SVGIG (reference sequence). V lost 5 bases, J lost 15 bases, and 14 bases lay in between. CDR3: CAWEAVMLFF. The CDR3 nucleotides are TGTGCCTGGGAAGCGGTGATGTTGTTCTTC. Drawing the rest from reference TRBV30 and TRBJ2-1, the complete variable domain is SQTIHQWPATLVQPVGSPLSLECTVEGTSNPNLYWYRQAAGRGLQLLFYSVGIGQISSEVPQNLSASRPQDRQFILSSKKLLLSDSGFYLCAWEAVMLFFGPGTRLTVL.

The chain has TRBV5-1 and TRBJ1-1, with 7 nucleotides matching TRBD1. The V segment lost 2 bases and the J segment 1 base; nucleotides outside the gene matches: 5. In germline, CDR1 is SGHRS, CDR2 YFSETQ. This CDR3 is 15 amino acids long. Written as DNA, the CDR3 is TGCGCCAGCAGCTTCCGGGACAGAGCGAACACTGAAGCTTTCTTT. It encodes CASSFRDRANTEAFF.

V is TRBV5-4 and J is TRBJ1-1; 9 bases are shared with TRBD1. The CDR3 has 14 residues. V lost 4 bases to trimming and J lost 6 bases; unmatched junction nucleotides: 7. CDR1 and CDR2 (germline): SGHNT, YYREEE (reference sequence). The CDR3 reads CASSPRQGDPEAFF. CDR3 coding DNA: TGTGCCAGCAGCCCGAGACAGGGGGACCCTGAAGCTTTCTTT.

The CDR3 region has the DNA TGTGCCACCAGCACCGAAACAGGTTTGGAGACCCAGTACTTC. Its protein is CATSTETGLETQYF. This rearrangement joins TRBV15 to TRBJ2-5, with a tentative D call TRBD1 (5 bases). The germline V gene has CDR1 LNHNV and CDR2 YYDKDF (reference sequence). Trimming stripped 4 bases from V and 5 bases from J, with 14 bases between. This CDR3 region has 14 residues.

CDR3 DNA sequence: TGTGCCAGCAGCTTTACGGACAGTTTTAATGAAAAACTGTTTTTT. Its protein is CASSFTDSFNEKLFF. The V call is TRBV5-5, the J call TRBJ1-4; weak D call: TRBD1 (6 bases). Looked up from germline, CDR1 is SGHKS and CDR2 is YYEKEE (reference sequence). Trimming left V 2 bases short and J 4 bases short, with 12 bases between. The CDR3 runs to 15 residues.

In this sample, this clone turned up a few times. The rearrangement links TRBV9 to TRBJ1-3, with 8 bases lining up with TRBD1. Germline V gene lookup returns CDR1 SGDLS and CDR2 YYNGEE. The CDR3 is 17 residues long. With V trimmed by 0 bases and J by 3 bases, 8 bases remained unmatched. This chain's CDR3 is CASSVAGQGLGGNTIYF. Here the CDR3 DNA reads TGTGCCAGCAGCGTAGCCGGACAGGGATTGGGTGGAAACACCATATATTTT.

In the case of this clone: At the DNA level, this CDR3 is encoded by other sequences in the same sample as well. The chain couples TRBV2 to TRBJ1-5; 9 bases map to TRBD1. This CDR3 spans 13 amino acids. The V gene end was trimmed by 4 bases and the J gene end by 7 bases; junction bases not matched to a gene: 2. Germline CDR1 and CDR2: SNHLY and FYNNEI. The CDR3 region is CASSGTGDQPQHF. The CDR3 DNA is TGTGCCAGCAGTGGGACAGGGGACCAGCCCCAGCATTTT.

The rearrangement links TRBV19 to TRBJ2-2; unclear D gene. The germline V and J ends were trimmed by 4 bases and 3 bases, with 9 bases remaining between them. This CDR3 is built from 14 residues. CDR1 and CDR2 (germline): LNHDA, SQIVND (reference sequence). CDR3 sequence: CASSSNSYTGELFF. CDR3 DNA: TGTGCCAGTAGTAGCAACAGTTACACCGGGGAGCTGTTTTTT.

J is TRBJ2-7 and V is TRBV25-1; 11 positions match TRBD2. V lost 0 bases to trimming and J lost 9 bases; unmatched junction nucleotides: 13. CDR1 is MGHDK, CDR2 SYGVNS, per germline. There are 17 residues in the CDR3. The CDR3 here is CASSEYYSASGRRGQYF. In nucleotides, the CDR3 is TGTGCCAGCAGTGAATACTATTCGGCTAGCGGGAGGCGAGGGCAGTACTTC.

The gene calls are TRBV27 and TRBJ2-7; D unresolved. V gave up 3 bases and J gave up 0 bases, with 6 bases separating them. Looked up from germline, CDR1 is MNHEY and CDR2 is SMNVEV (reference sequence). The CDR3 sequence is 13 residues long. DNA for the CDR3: TGTGCCAGCAGTTTTGCGAGCTCCTACGAGCAGTACTTC. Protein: CASSFASSYEQYF.